Following are 29 T cell receptor beta chains from one sample sequenced in a study of beta chain features in type 1 diabetes. Study observations and caveats: Among patients with Type 1 diabetes, TCRB CDR3s were moderately but significantly shorter in every one of the four CD4+ subsets.

Their cognate antigens are unknown. All of the isolated RNA was reverse transcribed, so expressed TCRB transcripts were sequenced. Method: immunoSEQ multiplex PCR; TCRdb's copy keeps in-frame clones and lacks some. The table has a few hundred thousand clones, approximately 25% seen once. Input material: naive CD4+ T cells from blood. All receptors come from a woman younger than 45 with type 1 diabetes.

The chain combines TRBV11-3 with TRBJ2-1, with D perhaps TRBD1 (5 bases). Germline V CDR1 and CDR2: SGHNT, YENEEA. CDR3 length: 15 residues. Trimming stripped 5 bases from V and 7 bases from J, with 18 bases between. Written as DNA, the CDR3 is TGTGCCAGCAGCATGGACACAAGGGTTGGAAATGAGCAGTTCTTC. It specifies CASSMDTRVGNEQFF.

The chain links TRBV29-1 to TRBJ1-1; TRBD1 is a possible D gene (5 bases). The V gene's germline CDR1 is SQVTM and CDR2 ANQGSEA. V was trimmed by 4 bases and J by 11 bases, leaving 14 bases between them. The CDR3 extends over 11 amino acids. CDR3 sequence reads: CSVAPGFTAFF. CDR3 DNA sequence: TGCAGCGTTGCCCCAGGGTTTACGGCTTTCTTT.

V and J are TRBV10-3 and TRBJ1-5, with 8 bases identical to TRBD1. Per the germline V gene, CDR1 is ENHRY and CDR2 is SYGVKD. The trim removed 0 bases at V and 3 bases at J, leaving 4 bases unmatched. CDR3 length: 16 amino acids. CDR3 amino acids: CAISESSGGTNQPQHF. In DNA form, the CDR3 reads TGTGCCATCAGTGAGTCGTCAGGGGGCACCAATCAGCCCCAGCATTTT.

This clone turned up a few times. The rearrangement uses TRBV15 and TRBJ2-5; 7 bases map to TRBD1. CDR1 and CDR2 from the germline V gene are LNHNV and YYDKDF (reference sequence). This CDR3 contains 14 residues. The J segment lost 4 bases and the V segment lost 5 bases, leaving 7 bases of the junction unmatched. In DNA, the CDR3 is TGTGCCACCAGCCTCGACAGGGCTCGAGAGACCCAGTACTTC. This translates into CATSLDRARETQYF. Filled out from reference TRBV15 and TRBJ2-5, the complete variable domain reads DAMVIQNPRYQVTQFGKPVTLSCSQTLNHNVMYWYQQKSSQAPKLLFHYYDKDFNNEADTPDNFQSRRPNTSFCFLDIRSPGLGDTAMYLCATSLDRARETQYFGPGTRLLVL.

The chain couples TRBV14 to TRBJ2-7; possible D gene TRBD2, 5 bases. The length of the CDR3 is 14 residues. The V gene's germline CDR1 is SGHDN and CDR2 FVKESK. V dropped 1 base and J dropped 4 bases, with 11 bases sitting between them. CDR3 coding DNA: TGTGCCAGCAGCCAAGGGTGGACTGATTACGAGCAGTACTTC. Amino acid sequence: CASSQGWTDYEQYF.

There are a few counts of this clone. The chain's CDR3 is CSVDRDTNPYEQYF. The CDR3 coding sequence is TGCAGCGTCGACCGGGACACGAACCCCTACGAGCAGTACTTC. The chain recombines TRBV29-1 with TRBJ2-7; possible D gene TRBD1, 6 bases. The CDR3 has 14 residues. Germline V CDR1 and CDR2: SQVTM, ANQGSEA. V lost 6 bases and J 2 bases, leaving 17 bases between the germline ends.

The rearrangement links TRBV15 to TRBJ1-4; D gene ambiguous. With 0 bases removed from V and 2 bases from J, the gap between germline ends came to 16 bases. Germline V gene lookup returns CDR1 LNHNV and CDR2 YYDKDF (reference sequence). The CDR3 is 18 residues long. The CDR3 spells CATSRDSEVSPTNEKLFF. The CDR3 DNA follows: TGTGCCACCAGCAGAGATTCAGAAGTTTCCCCTACTAATGAAAAACTGTTTTTT.

This clone has more than one count but fewer than ten. In DNA form, the CDR3 reads TGCGCCAGCAGCTTGGGCGGCGTCCAGGGCGATACGCAGTATTTT. Encoded protein: CASSLGGVQGDTQYF. V gene TRBV5-1 combines with J gene TRBJ2-3; the D gene is possibly TRBD1 (5 bases). Germline CDR1 reads SGHRS; CDR2 reads YFSETQ. There are 15 residues in the CDR3. V was clipped by 0 bases and J by 6 bases, with 14 bases between them.

This clone was found a few times. The gene calls are TRBV4-1 and TRBJ2-5, with 10 positions matching TRBD2. CDR1 MGHRA and CDR2 YSYEKL come from the germline V gene. V gave up 6 bases and J gave up 4 bases; unmatched junction bases: 8. The CDR3 extends over 15 amino acids. The CDR3 DNA sequence: TGCGCCAGCAGACAATTCGCTAGCGGGAGAGAGACCCAGTACTTC. It yields the protein CASRQFASGRETQYF.

The chain carries TRBV4-2 and TRBJ1-2; maybe TRBD1 (6 bases). Per the germline V gene, CDR1 is LGHNA and CDR2 is YNFKEQ. The germline V and J ends were trimmed by 4 bases and 4 bases, with 16 bases remaining between them. This CDR3 comprises 15 residues. CDR3 DNA sequence: TGTGCCAGCAGCCTTGACAGGTCTGAGAGCTATGGCTACACCTTC. As protein: CASSLDRSESYGYTF.

This clone turned up a few times. This chain connects TRBV29-1 to TRBJ2-6; D is ambiguous. The V end was cut by 4 bases, the J end by 6 bases, with 7 bases between. Germline loops: CDR1 SQVTM, CDR2 ANQGSEA. The CDR3 loop spans 12 amino acids. Here the CDR3 reads CSVVEPANVLTF. The CDR3 bases are TGCAGCGTTGTGGAGCCGGCCAACGTCCTGACTTTC.

This chain connects TRBV30 to TRBJ2-4; a possible D gene is TRBD1 (5 bases). This CDR3 contains 12 residues. V lost 3 bases, J lost 8 bases, and 11 bases lay in between. The germline V gene encodes CDR1 GTSNPN and CDR2 SVGIG (reference sequence). CDR3 DNA: TGTGCCTGGAGGATGCAGGGTGACATTCAGTACTTC. Its translation is CAWRMQGDIQYF.

This chain joins TRBV11-2 and TRBJ2-4; 12 bases line up with TRBD1. The CDR3 extends over 13 amino acids. V shed 0 bases, J shed 15 bases, and the junction held 3 bases outside the gene matches. CDR1 and CDR2 from the germline V gene are SGHAT and FQNNGV. CDR3 nucleotide sequence: TGTGCCAGCAGCTTAGAGGGACAGGGGGCGATGTACTTC. Amino acid sequence: CASSLEGQGAMYF.

This clone has just a few counts. This chain links TRBV18 with TRBJ2-5; TRBD1 is a possible D gene (5 bases). V was clipped by 5 bases and J by 2 bases, with 9 bases between them. This CDR3 comprises 13 residues. CDR1 KGHSH and CDR2 LQKENI come from the germline V gene. The CDR3 loop is CASSIDRQETQYF. DNA of the CDR3: TGTGCCAGCTCAATTGACAGACAAGAGACCCAGTACTTC. Using reference TRBV18 and TRBJ2-5 for the parts outside the CDR3, the full variable domain is NAGVMQNPRHLVRRRGQEARLRCSPMKGHSHVYWYRQLPEEGLKFMVYLQKENIIDESGMPKERFSAEFPKEGPSILRIQQVVRGDSAAYFCASSIDRQETQYFGPGTRLLVL.

The chain has TRBV6-5 and TRBJ1-2, with unresolved D. The V end was cut by 6 bases, the J end by 4 bases, with 18 bases between. The germline V gene has CDR1 MNHEY and CDR2 SVGAGI. The CDR3 has 15 residues. The CDR3 sequence is CASRRTSNLPYGYTF. The CDR3 region has the DNA TGTGCCAGCAGACGAACATCCAATCTCCCCTATGGCTACACCTTC.

This clone appeared a few times. This chain links TRBV9 with TRBJ2-4; 9 positions match TRBD2. This CDR3 is 18 amino acids long. The V gene's germline CDR1 is SGDLS and CDR2 YYNGEE. V dropped 4 bases and J dropped 1; count of bases not matched to a gene: 12. The CDR3 region has the DNA TGTGCCAGCAGCCTATCCGTCCGTAGCGGGAGTGCCAAAAACATTCAGTACTTC. Encoded protein: CASSLSVRSGSAKNIQYF.

This chain joins TRBV5-1 and TRBJ2-1; weak D call: TRBD1 (5 bases). The germline CDR1 and CDR2 sequences are SGHRS and YFSETQ. The CDR3 covers 17 residues. Trimming removed 0 bases at V and 9 bases at J, with 22 bases between. CDR3 sequence reads: CASSLASQGFAVSEQFF. In nucleotides, the CDR3 is TGCGCCAGCAGCTTGGCCTCCCAGGGCTTTGCCGTGAGTGAGCAGTTCTTC.

V and J are TRBV30 and TRBJ2-7; 9 bases are shared with TRBD1. The V gene's germline CDR1 is GTSNPN and CDR2 SVGIG (reference sequence). J lost 3 bases, V lost 5 bases, and 20 bases had no gene match. The CDR3 is 18 amino acids. The CDR3 DNA is TGTGCCTGGGGCCGACCGGGACAGGGCATTCCCCTGAACTACGAGCAGTACTTC. This codes for CAWGRPGQGIPLNYEQYF.

This clone came up a few times. This chain connects TRBV9 to TRBJ2-5; TRBD1 matches at 12 bases. CDR1 is SGDLS, CDR2 YYNGEE, per germline. J was trimmed by 4 bases and V by 7 bases; bases with no gene match: 5. The CDR3 contains 14 residues. The CDR3 DNA reads as TGTGCCAGCGGTGGGACAGGGGGCCCAGAGACCCAGTACTTC. This translates into CASGGTGGPETQYF.

The J gene is TRBJ2-1, the V gene TRBV28; 10 bases are a match to TRBD2. This CDR3 region has 15 residues. From germline, CDR1 is MDHEN and CDR2 SYDVKM. The J segment lost 9 bases and the V segment lost 2 bases, leaving 7 bases of the junction unmatched. CDR3 amino acids: CASSLAAGGVSEQFF. Here the CDR3 DNA reads TGTGCCAGCAGTTTAGCAGCGGGAGGGGTCAGTGAGCAGTTCTTC.

A few counts support this clone. This sequence joins TRBV5-1 and TRBJ2-7; D is possibly TRBD2 (5 bases). This CDR3 has 15 amino acids. Germline CDR1 is SGHRS and CDR2 is YFSETQ. V gave up 4 bases and J gave up 2 bases, with 16 bases separating them. In DNA form, the CDR3 reads TGCGCCAGCAGCGTCTGGACGGGGAAGACCTACGAGCAGTACTTC. Encoded protein: CASSVWTGKTYEQYF.

This rearrangement joins TRBV19 to TRBJ1-5; TRBD1 aligns across 7 bases. V gave up 5 bases and J gave up 0 bases; unmatched junction bases: 4. This CDR3 contains 15 residues. The germline V gene encodes CDR1 LNHDA and CDR2 SQIVND (reference sequence). CDR3 in DNA: TGTGCCAGTAGTCCACAGGGGAATAGCAATCAGCCCCAGCATTTT. Encoded protein: CASSPQGNSNQPQHF. Combining the CDR3 with reference TRBV19 and TRBJ1-5 gives the whole variable domain DGGITQSPKYLFRKEGQNVTLSCEQNLNHDAMYWYRQDPGQGLRLIYYSQIVNDFQKGDIAEGYSVSREKKESFPLTVTSAQKNPTAFYLCASSPQGNSNQPQHFGDGTRLSIL.

This clone came up a few times. The J gene is TRBJ2-2, the V gene TRBV15; D may be TRBD2 (6 bases). V was trimmed by 2 bases and J by 5 bases, leaving 12 bases between them. This CDR3 region has 15 residues. Germline CDR1 is LNHNV and CDR2 is YYDKDF (reference sequence). The CDR3 loop reads CATSRQMGGTGELFF. The DNA of the CDR3 is TGTGCCACCAGCAGACAGATGGGGGGTACCGGGGAGCTGTTTTTT.

This clone appeared a few times. The rearrangement joins TRBV5-4 to TRBJ2-7; TRBD2 matches 13 bases. Germline CDR1 SGHNT, CDR2 YYREEE (reference sequence). J gave up 7 bases and V 1 base, and 5 bases lay outside the gene matches. This CDR3 has 15 residues. CDR3 bases: TGTGCCAGCAGCTTGAAACTAGCGGGAGGGGAAGAGCAGTACTTC. Encoded protein: CASSLKLAGGEEQYF.

The rearrangement links TRBV5-6 to TRBJ1-1; tentatively, D is TRBD1 (6 bases). Trimming shortened V by 2 bases and J by 5 bases, and 16 bases separated the two germline ends. The length of the CDR3 is 15 residues. CDR1 SGHDT and CDR2 YYEEEE come from the germline V gene. Here the CDR3 reads CASSLSYREETEAFF. CDR3 DNA: TGTGCCAGCAGCTTATCTTACAGGGAAGAGACTGAAGCTTTCTTT.

This clone has only a few counts. V gene TRBV5-1 combines with J gene TRBJ2-7; D is possibly TRBD2 (6 bases). The V gene's germline CDR1 is SGHRS and CDR2 YFSETQ. The CDR3 totals 12 residues. The ends were cut back, 5 bases at V and 4 bases at J, with 10 bases in the middle. This CDR3 reads CASSRDSYEQYF. The DNA of the CDR3 is TGCGCCAGCAGTAGGGACTCGTACGAGCAGTACTTC.

This clone appeared a few times. This chain joins TRBV4-2 and TRBJ2-1, with 9 nucleotides matching TRBD2. The CDR3 contains 17 residues. Germline V lookup: CDR1 LGHNA, CDR2 YNFKEQ. After removal of 8 bases from V and 1 base from J, the junction contained 12 bases not matched to a gene. This chain's CDR3 is CASSRVGSGRSYNEQFF. In nucleotides, the CDR3 is TGTGCCAGCTCCCGGGTTGGTAGCGGGAGATCCTACAATGAGCAGTTCTTC.

This chain joins TRBV21-1 and TRBJ2-1; the table names TRBD1, a call not compared with the DNA. TRBV21-1 is a documented pseudogene. This CDR3 comprises 17 residues. The CDR3 DNA sequence: TGTGCCAGCAGCAATCCCCTTCAGGGGGCTCCATACAATGAGCAGTTCTTC. It yields the protein CASSNPLQGAPYNEQFF.

The J gene is TRBJ1-5, the V gene TRBV15; D is ambiguous. Germline assignment: CDR1 LNHNV and CDR2 YYDKDF (reference sequence). With 0 bases removed from V and 4 bases from J, the gap between germline ends came to 10 bases. The length of the CDR3 is 15 residues. The chain's CDR3 is CATSRDWAENQPQHF. The CDR3 DNA is TGTGCCACCAGCAGAGACTGGGCAGAAAATCAGCCCCAGCATTTT.